This T cell receptor beta chain was sequenced during a study of Graves' ophthalmopathy and Graves' hyperthyroidism. The wider study: Peripheral blood was obtained at first diagnosis, ahead of any treatment.

Trimming took 3 bases from V and 6 from J, leaving 8 bases between them. From germline, CDR1 is MNHEY and CDR2 SMNVEV (reference sequence). The CDR3 runs to 12 residues. At least ten counts were recorded for this clonotype. For repertoire sequencing, the TCR beta CDR3 regions were amplified from RNA transcripts. HTBI-primed first-round RT-PCR preceded second-round multiplex PCR. MiXCR was run by TCRdb on the multiplex PCR reads, yielding one entry per CDR3 protein. Of roughly 400,000 distinct CDR3 sequences listed, 15% are singletons. The TCR originated in a woman between 18 and 29 years old with stable Graves' hyperthyroidism. The chain joins TRBV27 to TRBJ1-1, with D possibly TRBD1 on 5 matching bases. The sequenced material came from peripheral blood. This CDR3 reads CASSFQGAEAFF. Here the CDR3 DNA reads TGTGCCAGCAGTTTTCAAGGGGCTGAAGCTTTCTTT.